Listed here is a single TCR beta chain. Method: immunoSEQ multiplex PCR; TCRdb's copy keeps in-frame clones and lacks some. The repertoire holds approximately 340,000 clones, with about 70% as singletons. The entry originates in a study of shared clonotypes between healthy human individuals. Trimming left V 5 bases short and J 9 bases short, with 13 bases between. The germline V gene has CDR1 LGHNA and CDR2 YSLEER. This CDR3 is built from 12 residues. The sequence came from a man under 40 in good health. Specimen: memory CD4+ T cells sorted from blood. Sample subset: CD45RA-negative fraction. The chain joins TRBV4-3 to TRBJ1-2, with D maybe TRBD1 (5 bases). The CDR3 loop reads CASSTDGGSYTF. For the CDR3, the DNA is TGCGCCAGCAGCACGGATGGGGGGAGCTACACCTTC.